Following are 20 T cell receptor beta chains from one sample sequenced in a study of control samples from healthy donors and cancer patients. Clones were read by immunoSEQ multiplex PCR, and TCRdb kept only the in-frame ones, dropping some. The sample shows about 130,000 clones, about 95% of them seen only once. The sequenced material came from blood. These receptors were obtained from a man younger than 45 in good health.

CDR3 region: CASSLLQGAKETQYF. DNA for the CDR3: TGTGCCAGCAGTTTACTGCAGGGGGCAAAGGAGACCCAGTACTTC. This chain connects TRBV28 to TRBJ2-5; 8 bases align to TRBD1. CDR3 length equals 15 residues. V shed 2 bases and J 5 bases; nucleotides not matched to a gene: 7. CDR1 is MDHEN, CDR2 SYDVKM, per germline.

J is TRBJ2-5 and V is TRBV7-3; 7 bases match TRBD1. The CDR3 runs 13 residues. The germline gives CDR1 SGHTA, CDR2 FQGTGA. The V gene end was trimmed by 4 bases and the J gene end by 3 bases; junction bases not matched to a gene: 2. The CDR3 nucleotides read TGTGCCAGCAGCTCGACAGGGAAAGAGACCCAGTACTTC. Translated, it gives CASSSTGKETQYF. Complete variable domain (other parts from reference TRBV7-3 and TRBJ2-5): GAGVSQTPSNKVTEKGKYVELRCDPISGHTALYWYRQSLGQGPEFLIYFQGTGAADDSGLPNDRFFAVRPEGSVSTLKIQRTERGDSAVYLCASSSTGKETQYFGPGTRLLVL.

The gene calls are TRBV18 and TRBJ2-7; TRBD1 agrees at 8 bases. Unmatched junction bases numbered 6, after V lost 6 bases and J lost 2 bases. CDR1 and CDR2 (germline): KGHSH, LQKENI. This CDR3 is 14 amino acids long. Here the CDR3 DNA reads TGTGCCAGCTCCTACCAGGGGGCGCCCTACGAGCAGTACTTC. Its translation is CASSYQGAPYEQYF. Together with reference TRBV18 and TRBJ2-7, the CDR3 gives the full variable domain: NAGVMQNPRHLVRRRGQEARLRCSPMKGHSHVYWYRQLPEEGLKFMVYLQKENIIDESGMPKERFSAEFPKEGPSILRIQQVVRGDSAAYFCASSYQGAPYEQYFGPGTRLTVT.

The genes are TRBV6-5 and TRBJ1-1; D is undetermined. Trimming removed 0 bases at V and 0 bases at J, with 2 bases between. CDR1 and CDR2 from the germline V gene are MNHEY and SVGAGI. The CDR3 spans 13 residues. In DNA, the CDR3 is TGTGCCAGCAGTTACTCGCTGAACACTGAAGCTTTCTTT. Encoded protein: CASSYSLNTEAFF.

The chain recombines TRBV7-9 with TRBJ1-2; 8 bases are shared with TRBD1. Losses at the gene ends were 5 bases for V and 8 bases for J; bases not matched to a gene: 4. This CDR3 is 12 amino acids long. CDR1 and CDR2 from the germline V gene are SEHNR and FQNEAQ (reference sequence). This chain's CDR3 is CASSAGGEGYTF. Here the CDR3 DNA reads TGTGCCAGCAGCGCAGGGGGCGAAGGCTACACCTTC.

The gene calls are TRBV28 and TRBJ1-4; 9 nucleotides line up with TRBD1. J lost 7 bases, V lost 7 bases, and 7 bases had no gene match. The CDR3 covers 14 residues. Germline V gene data show CDR1 as MDHEN and CDR2 as SYDVKM. In DNA, the CDR3 is TGTGCCAGCAAGGCCGGGACAGGGAGTGAAAAACTGTTTTTT. Translation gives CASKAGTGSEKLFF.

V is TRBV19 and J is TRBJ1-1; D remains unclear. The V end was cut by 1 base, the J end by 5 bases, with 11 bases between. The CDR3 consists of 14 residues. Germline V gene lookup returns CDR1 LNHDA and CDR2 SQIVND (reference sequence). The chain's CDR3 is CASSIVIRRTEAFF. In DNA, the CDR3 is TGTGCCAGTAGTATAGTCATTCGGAGGACTGAAGCTTTCTTT.

V and J are TRBV5-5 and TRBJ1-4; D call uncertain. Germline values: CDR1 SGHKS, CDR2 YYEKEE (reference sequence). This CDR3 has 18 residues. V was trimmed by 4 bases and J by 0 bases, leaving 19 bases between them. CDR3 sequence reads: CASSPTEFATATNEKLFF. DNA for the CDR3: TGTGCCAGCAGCCCAACAGAGTTCGCGACTGCAACTAATGAAAAACTGTTTTTT.

The chain links TRBV6-6 to TRBJ1-1, with D maybe TRBD1 (5 bases). The CDR3 is 13 residues long. V gave up 2 bases and J gave up 3 bases, with 7 bases separating them. The germline V gene has CDR1 MNHNY and CDR2 SVGAGI (reference sequence). CDR3 DNA: TGTGCCAGCAGTTACGGGGGGGACACTGAAGCTTTCTTT. The encoded protein is CASSYGGDTEAFF.

The chain couples TRBV5-5 to TRBJ2-7; 7 bases fit TRBD2. The CDR3 loop spans 13 amino acids. CDR1 and CDR2 (germline): SGHKS, YYEKEE (reference sequence). Trimming took 0 bases from V and 9 from J; bases not matched to a gene: 6. CDR3 residues: CASSLDGGLGQYF. The CDR3 region has the DNA TGTGCCAGCAGCTTGGACGGGGGGTTGGGGCAGTACTTC.

The chain has TRBV29-1 and TRBJ2-1; D possibly corresponds to TRBD2 (7 bases). Germline CDR1 is SQVTM and CDR2 is ANQGSEA. This CDR3 comprises 13 residues. V lost 3 bases and J lost 7, with 13 bases in between. CDR3 sequence: CSVEGGPGNEQFF. Written as DNA, the CDR3 is TGCAGCGTTGAGGGGGGGCCGGGGAATGAGCAGTTCTTC.

The V call is TRBV4-3, the J call TRBJ2-7; the D gene is possibly TRBD1 (6 bases). The length of the CDR3 is 16 residues. Looked up from germline, CDR1 is LGHNA and CDR2 is YSLEER. Between the trimmed V and J ends, which lost 0 bases and 2 bases, there was a span of 14 bases. The CDR3 DNA follows: TGCGCCAGCAGCCAAGAATGGCAGGGGTCCACCTACGAGCAGTACTTC. Its translation is CASSQEWQGSTYEQYF.

DNA of the CDR3: TGTGCCAGCAGCTTTGGACCGATCTACGAGCAGTACTTC. Amino acid sequence: CASSFGPIYEQYF. The chain employs TRBV11-2 and TRBJ2-7; D gene unclear. The germline V gene has CDR1 SGHAT and CDR2 FQNNGV. Between the trimmed V and J ends, which lost 3 bases and 3 bases, there was a span of 9 bases. The CDR3 spans 13 residues.

This chain joins TRBV5-6 and TRBJ1-1; 9 positions match TRBD1. The CDR3 spans 15 residues. The germline gives CDR1 SGHDT, CDR2 YYEEEE. J was trimmed by 3 bases and V by 3 bases; bases with no gene match: 6. CDR3 nucleotides: TGTGCCAGCAGCTCTCGGACAGGGGCTTACACTGAAGCTTTCTTT. It translates to CASSSRTGAYTEAFF.

This chain joins TRBV9 and TRBJ2-1; 8 nucleotides agree with TRBD2. CDR3 size: 15 residues. Germline assignment: CDR1 SGDLS and CDR2 YYNGEE. V shed 6 bases and J 2 bases; nucleotides not matched to a gene: 7. The CDR3 is CASTGAGATYNEQFF. The CDR3 DNA reads TGTGCCAGCACCGGAGCGGGGGCCACCTACAATGAGCAGTTCTTC. Full variable domain (rest looked up from reference TRBV9 and TRBJ2-1): DSGVTQTPKHLITATGQRVTLRCSPRSGDLSVYWYQQSLDQGLQFLIQYYNGEERAKGNILERFSAQQFPDLHSELNLSSLELGDSALYFCASTGAGATYNEQFFGPGTRLTVL.

The chain recombines TRBV11-2 with TRBJ2-1; 10 nucleotides line up with TRBD2. CDR3 size: 15 residues. Germline V gives CDR1 SGHAT, CDR2 FQNNGV. The ends lost 5 bases at V and 5 bases at J; junction bases unmatched: 6. The CDR3 sequence: CASSPERGGHNEQFF. The DNA of the CDR3 is TGTGCCAGCAGCCCAGAGCGGGGGGGCCACAATGAGCAGTTCTTC.

V usage is TRBV7-2 and J usage is TRBJ1-1; tentative D call: TRBD1 (5 bases). The CDR3 has 14 amino acids. The germline V gene encodes CDR1 SGHTA and CDR2 FQGNSA. With 6 bases removed from V and 5 bases from J, the gap between germline ends came to 16 bases. CDR3 residues: CASSIRADGTEAFF. CDR3 sequence (DNA): TGTGCCAGCAGTATCAGGGCCGACGGAACTGAAGCTTTCTTT.

The genes are TRBV10-3 and TRBJ1-6; maybe TRBD1 (5 bases). Germline CDR1 ENHRY, CDR2 SYGVKD. The V gene lost 6 bases and the J gene lost 9 bases, with 15 bases spanning the gap. The CDR3 is 14 residues long. The CDR3: CAISPGGLASPLHF. As DNA, the CDR3 is TGTGCCATCAGCCCCGGGGGACTAGCTTCACCCCTCCACTTT.

The CDR3 here is CASSLGFPYTEAFF. The CDR3 region has the DNA TGTGCCAGCAGCTTGGGGTTCCCGTACACTGAAGCTTTCTTT. This chain connects TRBV5-6 to TRBJ1-1; D gene ambiguous. The ends were cut back, 0 bases at V and 3 bases at J, with 9 bases in the middle. Germline CDR1 SGHDT, CDR2 YYEEEE. The CDR3 has 14 amino acids. Full variable domain (rest looked up from reference TRBV5-6 and TRBJ1-1): DAGVTQSPTHLIKTRGQQVTLRCSPKSGHDTVSWYQQALGQGPQFIFQYYEEEERQRGNFPDRFSGHQFPNYSSELNVNALLLGDSALYLCASSLGFPYTEAFFGQGTRLTVV.

The chain employs TRBV5-1 and TRBJ2-5, with D perhaps given as TRBD1 or TRBD2 (5 bases each). V dropped 3 bases and J dropped 2 bases, with 17 bases sitting between them. CDR3 length: 16 residues. CDR1 is SGHRS, CDR2 YFSETQ, per germline. The CDR3 nucleotides are TGCGCCAGCAGCTACCAAGCCGGGACCTTGCAAGAGACCCAGTACTTC. It codes for CASSYQAGTLQETQYF.